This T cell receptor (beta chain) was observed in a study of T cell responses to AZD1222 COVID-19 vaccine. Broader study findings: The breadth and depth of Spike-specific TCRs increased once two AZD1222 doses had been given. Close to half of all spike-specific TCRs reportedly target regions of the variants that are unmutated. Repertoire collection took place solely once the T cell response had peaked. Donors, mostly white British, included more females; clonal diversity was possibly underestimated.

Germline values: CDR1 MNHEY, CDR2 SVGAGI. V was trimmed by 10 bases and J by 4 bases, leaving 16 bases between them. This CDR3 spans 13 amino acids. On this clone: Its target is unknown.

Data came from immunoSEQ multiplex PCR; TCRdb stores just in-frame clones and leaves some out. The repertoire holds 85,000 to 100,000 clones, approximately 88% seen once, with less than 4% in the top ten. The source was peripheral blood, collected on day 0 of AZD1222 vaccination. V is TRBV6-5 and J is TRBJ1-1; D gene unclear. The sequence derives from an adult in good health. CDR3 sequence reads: CAIRSSGRTEAFF. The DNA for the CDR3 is TGTGCCATACGAAGCAGCGGTCGCACTGAAGCTTTCTTT.